A single sample is the source of the 30 T cell receptor beta chains below, sequenced in a study of T cell clones after liver transplantation. TCRdb's table, derived via immunoSEQ multiplex PCR, lists solely in-frame clones and lacks some. Among more than 100,000 clones listed, around 84% were seen once. The sample in question was CD4+ T cells from blood, obtained around 48 months after liver transplant. All receptors come from a human patient who received a liver transplant. Some T cells may be the graft donor's.

The chain is built from TRBV7-3 and TRBJ2-1, with 8 bases aligning to TRBD1. V lost 5 bases to trimming and J lost 5 bases; unmatched junction nucleotides: 5. CDR1 is SGHTA and CDR2 is FQGTGA in the germline V gene. The CDR3 runs to 14 residues. The CDR3 nucleotides are TGTGCCAGCAGCCGCGACAGGGGCGACAATGAGCAGTTCTTC. This gives the protein CASSRDRGDNEQFF.

The gene calls are TRBV6-5 and TRBJ1-6; 7 bases match TRBD1. CDR1 and CDR2 (germline): MNHEY, SVGAGI. The CDR3 extends over 15 amino acids. V lost 6 bases and J lost 7; bases outside the gene matches: 9. As DNA, the CDR3 is TGTGCCAGCAGACCCGGGACAGCCGGCAATTCACCCCTCCACTTT. Its protein is CASRPGTAGNSPLHF.

This chain uses TRBV2 with TRBJ1-6; 12 nucleotides agree with TRBD1. The CDR3 is 15 residues long. Trimming took 8 bases from V and 9 from J; bases not matched to a gene: 8. CDR1 is SNHLY, CDR2 FYNNEI, per germline. The CDR3 spells CASRDRGPSGSPLHF. CDR3 sequence (DNA): TGTGCCAGCCGGGACAGGGGGCCCTCGGGTTCACCCCTCCACTTT.

This chain connects TRBV18 to TRBJ2-5; D not resolved. This CDR3 has 13 residues. V was clipped by 6 bases and J by 5 bases, with 13 bases between them. Per germline, CDR1 KGHSH and CDR2 LQKENI. The chain's CDR3 is CASSQGEWETQYF. The CDR3 DNA follows: TGTGCCAGCTCCCAAGGAGAGTGGGAGACCCAGTACTTC.

The CDR3 DNA reads as TGTGCCAGCACTAGCGGGGGACGAACCGGGGAGCTGTTTTTT. This codes for CASTSGGRTGELFF. The chain uses TRBV25-1 and TRBJ2-2; 10 bases map to TRBD2. The CDR3 length is 14 residues. Germline values: CDR1 MGHDK, CDR2 SYGVNS. The V and J ends lost 7 bases and 5 bases, in that order; junction bases with no gene match: 4.

This chain connects TRBV9 to TRBJ2-7, with 8 bases identical to TRBD2. The length of the CDR3 is 14 residues. The J segment lost 3 bases and the V segment lost 4 bases, leaving 6 bases of the junction unmatched. In germline, CDR1 is SGDLS, CDR2 YYNGEE. CDR3 residues: CASSSSGGSYEQYF. The CDR3 DNA sequence: TGTGCCAGCAGCAGCAGCGGGGGCAGCTACGAGCAGTACTTC.

V and J are TRBV19 and TRBJ1-4, with TRBD1 matching 10 bases. Germline V CDR1 and CDR2: LNHDA, SQIVND (reference sequence). The CDR3 length is 13 residues. Unmatched junction bases numbered 4, after V lost 7 bases and J lost 8 bases. CDR3 DNA sequence: TGTGCCAGTACCGGGACAGGGGAGGAAAAACTGTTTTTT. Its translation is CASTGTGEEKLFF.

The V and J genes are TRBV29-1 and TRBJ1-2; possibly TRBD1 for D (5 bases). In germline, CDR1 is SQVTM, CDR2 ANQGSEA. The CDR3 sequence is 10 residues long. Trimming pared 4 bases from V and 8 bases from J, leaving 8 bases between. The CDR3 sequence: CSVGGAGYTF. The CDR3 nucleotides are TGCAGCGTTGGTGGGGCCGGCTACACCTTC.

The chain uses TRBV15 and TRBJ2-3, with 8 positions matching TRBD2. V lost 0 bases, J lost 2 bases, and 10 bases stayed unmatched. Germline-derived CDR1 and CDR2 are LNHNV and YYDKDF (reference sequence). The CDR3 spans 18 residues. The CDR3 DNA reads TGTGCCACCAGCAGAGATCCGATGCTAGCGGGCTACACAGATACGCAGTATTTT. Its translation: CATSRDPMLAGYTDTQYF.

The V call is TRBV11-3, the J call TRBJ1-1, with D hard to call. The germline V gene encodes CDR1 SGHNT and CDR2 YENEEA. The CDR3 consists of 15 residues. Trimming stripped 5 bases from V and 2 bases from J, with 15 bases between. Here the CDR3 reads CASSNDANGNTEAFF. The CDR3 nucleotides are TGTGCCAGCAGCAACGATGCAAACGGCAACACTGAAGCTTTCTTT.

This sequence joins TRBV7-2 and TRBJ2-7, with 8 bases lining up with TRBD1. This CDR3 has 14 residues. V trimming: 5 bases; J trimming: 4 bases; junction bases outside the gene matches: 7. CDR1 is SGHTA, CDR2 FQGNSA, per germline. The CDR3: CASSQDRGRYEQYF. The DNA for the CDR3 is TGTGCCAGCAGCCAAGACAGGGGACGGTACGAGCAGTACTTC.

The gene calls are TRBV10-1 and TRBJ2-5; D is ambiguous. The CDR3 is 12 residues long. Germline V gives CDR1 WNHNN, CDR2 SYGVQD (reference sequence). Trimming removed 6 bases from V and 2 bases from J, with 7 bases in between. The CDR3 loop is CASRSSQETQYF. CDR3 nucleotides: TGCGCCAGCAGGAGCAGTCAAGAGACCCAGTACTTC.

The V gene is TRBV5-5, the J gene TRBJ2-2; possibly TRBD1 or TRBD2 for D (5 bases each). The CDR3 is made up of 14 amino acids. V was clipped by 4 bases and J by 6 bases, with 13 bases between them. From germline, CDR1 is SGHKS and CDR2 YYEKEE (reference sequence). CDR3 loop: CASSATSGPGELFF. The CDR3 coding sequence is TGTGCCAGCAGCGCAACGTCGGGACCCGGGGAGCTGTTTTTT.

The table lists this clone with a count of one. The V call is TRBV28, the J call TRBJ1-5; a weak D match, TRBD1 (6 bases). CDR3 length: 14 residues. Germline CDR1 and CDR2: MDHEN and SYDVKM. V dropped 8 bases and J dropped 7 bases, with 18 bases sitting between them. The DNA of the CDR3 is TGTGCCAGCCTGACTGGGGGCGAACTACAGCCCCAGCATTTT. It specifies CASLTGGELQPQHF.

This chain uses TRBV30 with TRBJ2-6; D is ambiguous. The length of the CDR3 is 14 residues. Trimming cost V 0 bases and J 0 bases, with 3 bases left between them. Germline values: CDR1 GTSNPN, CDR2 SVGIG (reference sequence). The CDR3 protein is CAWSVLSGANVLTF. The CDR3 bases are TGTGCCTGGAGTGTCCTCTCTGGGGCCAACGTCCTGACTTTC.

The chain carries TRBV7-9 and TRBJ2-3; D remains unclear. The V gene's germline CDR1 is SEHNR and CDR2 FQNEAQ (reference sequence). Trimming took off 6 bases at V and 0 bases at J, with 7 bases between the two ends. The CDR3 contains 13 residues. CDR3 DNA: TGTGCCAGCAGTCCCTCTAGCACAGATACGCAGTATTTT. Protein sequence: CASSPSSTDTQYF.

J is TRBJ1-1 and V is TRBV4-1; D remains unclear. CDR1 and CDR2 from the germline V gene are MGHRA and YSYEKL. CDR3 size: 15 residues. Deletions cut 0 bases from V and 3 bases from J, with 11 bases between. CDR3 in amino acids: CASSQDDRTYTEAFF. In DNA, the CDR3 is TGCGCCAGCAGCCAAGACGATAGGACCTACACTGAAGCTTTCTTT.

The chain couples TRBV6-5 to TRBJ1-2; no clear D. The germline CDR1 and CDR2 sequences are MNHEY and SVGAGI. The germline V and J ends were trimmed by 5 bases and 2 bases, with 12 bases remaining between them. The CDR3 covers 14 residues. The CDR3 nucleotides read TGTGCCAGCAGTCAGCCAGGCGGGAACTATGGCTACACCTTC. The encoded protein is CASSQPGGNYGYTF.

J is TRBJ2-1 and V is TRBV9; 16 nucleotides agree with TRBD2. The germline CDR1 and CDR2 sequences are SGDLS and YYNGEE. The junction had 6 bases not matched to a gene; V was cut back by 3 bases and J by 15 bases. The CDR3 covers 14 residues. The CDR3, as DNA: TGTGCCAGCAGCGCTGGGACTAGCGGGAGGGCCCGGTTCTTC. Its protein product is CASSAGTSGRARFF.

The table lists this clone with a few counts. V usage is TRBV19 and J usage is TRBJ1-5, with 7 bases fitting TRBD1. V gave up 9 bases and J gave up 5 bases; unmatched junction bases: 10. CDR1 is LNHDA and CDR2 is SQIVND in the germline V gene (reference sequence). This CDR3 comprises 14 residues. CDR3: CASVGRQGHQPQHF. The CDR3 DNA sequence: TGTGCCAGCGTGGGAAGACAGGGACATCAGCCCCAGCATTTT.

The V gene is TRBV6-4, the J gene TRBJ2-1; 9 positions match TRBD2. Germline CDR1 is MRHNA and CDR2 is SNTAGT. CDR3 length: 15 residues. V shed 5 bases, J shed 5 bases, and the junction held 7 bases outside the gene matches. Here the CDR3 DNA reads TGTGCCAGCAGTAACCCGACTAGCGGTAACAATGAGCAGTTCTTC. The encoded protein is CASSNPTSGNNEQFF.

This chain links TRBV5-1 with TRBJ1-4, with D possibly matching TRBD1 (5 bases). V lost 0 bases and J 4 bases, leaving 7 bases between the germline ends. Germline loops: CDR1 SGHRS, CDR2 YFSETQ. This CDR3 contains 14 residues. CDR3 nucleotides: TGCGCCAGCAGCTTGGGGCAGGGTAATGAAAAACTGTTTTTT. It encodes CASSLGQGNEKLFF.

This clone has only a few counts. The CDR3 loop reads CASSPGRDTGELFF. CDR3 in DNA: TGTGCCAGCAGTCCCGGACGTGACACCGGGGAGCTGTTTTTT. The gene calls are TRBV6-5 and TRBJ2-2, with no clear D. The CDR3 totals 14 residues. The V and J ends lost 5 bases and 3 bases respectively, with 10 bases between them. CDR1 and CDR2 from the germline V gene are MNHEY and SVGAGI.

V and J are TRBV28 and TRBJ1-2, with 8 bases aligning to TRBD1. The V and J ends lost 6 bases and 4 bases, in that order; junction bases with no gene match: 4. The CDR3 contains 13 residues. The germline CDR1 and CDR2 sequences are MDHEN and SYDVKM. The CDR3 loop reads CASRNRGTYGYTF. The CDR3 region has the DNA TGTGCCAGCAGAAACAGGGGGACCTATGGCTACACCTTC.

The chain recombines TRBV7-2 with TRBJ1-1; D remains ambiguous. The germline CDR1 and CDR2 sequences are SGHTA and FQGNSA. Trimming stripped 4 bases from V and 7 bases from J, with 10 bases between. The CDR3 contains 12 residues. The DNA of the CDR3 is TGTGCCAGCAGCTCTAGGGTTGGTGAAGCTTTCTTT. Protein sequence: CASSSRVGEAFF.

V gene TRBV4-2 combines with J gene TRBJ2-4, with 8 bases aligning to TRBD2. Germline V gene data show CDR1 as LGHNA and CDR2 as YNFKEQ. The CDR3 consists of 16 residues. With 0 bases clipped from V and 2 bases from J, the junction kept 3 bases outside the gene matches. As DNA, the CDR3 is TGTGCCAGCAGCCAAGACGGGGGGGTAACCAAAAACATTCAGTACTTC. Protein product: CASSQDGGVTKNIQYF.

The chain links TRBV4-2 to TRBJ2-1; maybe TRBD2 (6 bases). The CDR3 extends over 15 amino acids. Trimming left V 5 bases short and J 0 bases short, with 11 bases between. Per germline, CDR1 LGHNA and CDR2 YNFKEQ. In DNA, the CDR3 is TGTGCCAGCAGCTCCGGGACTGCCTCCTACAATGAGCAGTTCTTC. Its protein product is CASSSGTASYNEQFF.

The gene calls are TRBV5-6 and TRBJ2-7; D is perhaps TRBD1 (6 bases). V shed 2 bases and J shed 5 bases, with 17 bases lying between them. Germline lookup yields CDR1 SGHDT and CDR2 YYEEEE. This CDR3 comprises 15 residues. The CDR3 sequence is CASSLSQHRAHEQYF. CDR3 coding DNA: TGTGCCAGCAGCTTATCCCAGCACAGGGCCCACGAGCAGTACTTC.

The chain carries TRBV27 and TRBJ2-2; no firm D call. This CDR3 comprises 14 residues. Trimming removed 3 bases from V and 2 bases from J, with 7 bases in between. Germline loops: CDR1 MNHEY, CDR2 SMNVEV (reference sequence). The CDR3 spells CASSLASNTGELFF. The DNA of the CDR3 is TGTGCCAGCAGTTTGGCATCCAACACCGGGGAGCTGTTTTTT.

The gene calls are TRBV19 and TRBJ1-4, with D unclear. Germline V gene sequence: CDR1 LNHDA, CDR2 SQIVND (reference sequence). V shed 4 bases and J shed 0 bases, with 12 bases lying between them. The CDR3 loop spans 16 amino acids. This CDR3 is CASSNRRIATNEKLFF. CDR3 nucleotide sequence: TGTGCCAGTAGTAACCGACGGATCGCAACTAATGAAAAACTGTTTTTT.